The clone carrying this T cell receptor (beta chain) was seen more than once but under ten times. What it binds is unknown. TCRdb independently ran MiXCR on the 5' RACE reads; one entry per CDR3 protein. The sample lists roughly 450,000 distinct CDR3 sequences, approximately 18% occurring once. Trimming took 1 base from V and 6 from J, leaving 8 bases between them. This CDR3 is 13 amino acids long. CDR1 SGHRS and CDR2 YFSETQ come from the germline V gene. This sample is drawn from a study of T-cell memory formation after mild COVID-19. Study-wide context: Most TCR clusters belonged to a single donor.

Findings of the study overall: Second-wave clones peaking on day 37 lacked confirmed SARS-CoV-2 specificity. Researchers found some responding clones in pre-infection memory, a sign that cross-reactive memory joined.

Sample: PBMCs or a T cell subset sorted from them (not recorded which). This clonotype was obtained from an adult woman who had mild COVID-19 (a few samples of this study predate the infection). Cell type and time point are not known. The chain joins TRBV5-1 to TRBJ2-1, with D tentatively TRBD1 (5 bases). CDR3 nucleotides: TGCGCCAGCAGCTTGTCAGGGTCCAATGAGCAGTTCTTC. Its protein product is CASSLSGSNEQFF.